The rows below give T cell receptor beta chains drawn from one sample of a study of blood T cell repertoires in COVID-19. Using immunoSEQ multiplex PCR, the repertoire was profiled, and TCRdb retains in-frame clones only, with some absent. The sample lists some 250,000 clones, over 75% seen once, with roughly 2% in the top ten. The source material was peripheral blood. These receptors were obtained from a man aged 25 to 40 who had recovered from COVID-19. CDR3s include the opening cysteine and the closing phenylalanine or tryptophan. The D gene is left open where the match is weak. Some rows mark clone size as missing; the rest say once, few, many or name a class of expanded clone.

NA	TRBV5-1	TRBJ1-4	NA	15	TGCGCCAGCAGCTTGAACCGGGGGTTTAATGAAAAACTGTTTTTT	CASSLNRGFNEKLFF
NA	TRBV4-1	TRBJ1-4	TRBD1	12	TGCGCCAGCAGCCAAACCGGGACAGAGCTGTTTTTT	CASSQTGTELFF
once	TRBV29-1	TRBJ2-2	TRBD2	13	TGCAGTGGGGAGGGGCGGAACACCGGGGAGCTGTTTTTT	CSGEGRNTGELFF
NA	TRBV5-4	TRBJ1-1	NA	14	TGTGCCAGCAGCGGCCCGGACAGCACCACTGAAGCTTTCTTT	CASSGPDSTTEAFF
NA	TRBV27	TRBJ1-2	NA	15	TGTGCCAGCAGTCCCCGGAGGCTGTCACCCTATGGCTACACCTTC	CASSPRRLSPYGYTF
once	TRBV6-5	TRBJ1-6	NA	12	TGTGCCAGCAGTTACTCGCCGGGACCCCTCCACTTT	CASSYSPGPLHF
once	TRBV11-2	TRBJ2-2	NA	17	TGTGCCAGCAGCTTAGATCTTGCTAACGCGAACACCGGGGAGCTGTTTTTT	CASSLDLANANTGELFF
NA	TRBV11-2	TRBJ2-7	NA	14	TGTGCCAGCAGCCAAGCACTAGGGCCCTACGAGCAGTACTTC	CASSQALGPYEQYF
NA	TRBV4-1	TRBJ2-1	NA	14	TGCGCCAGCACCCCGGGACTGCGGCCGGGTGAGCAGTTCTTC	CASTPGLRPGEQFF
NA	TRBV7-2	TRBJ2-5	TRBD2	16	TGTGCCAGCAGCTCCGGGACTAGCGGGGGGAGGGAGACCCAGTACTTC	CASSSGTSGGRETQYF
NA	TRBV15	TRBJ2-6	NA	17	TGTGCCACCAGCCGCCGAACAGGGTTATCTGGGGCCAACGTCCTGACTTTC	CATSRRTGLSGANVLTF